The subject of this entry is one T cell receptor (beta chain). The entry originates in a study of T cell changes during pregnancy in multiple sclerosis. CDR3 length: 16 residues. V shed 4 bases and J 1 base; nucleotides not matched to a gene: 9. Germline CDR1 and CDR2: LNHDA and SQIVND (reference sequence). Libraries were prepared by immunoSEQ multiplex PCR; TCRdb keeps only in-frame clonotypes and omits some of them. There are under 95,000 clones in the sample; over 80% occur only once, and approximately 2% lies in the top ten. Specimen: peripheral blood, collected after pregnancy. The rearrangement uses TRBV19 and TRBJ1-1; 7 positions match TRBD1. This receptor was taken from a female donor with multiple sclerosis, enrolled in a pregnancy study. The CDR3 sequence is CASSKMPGQRNTEAFF. CDR3 in DNA: TGTGCCAGTAGTAAAATGCCGGGACAGAGGAACACTGAAGCTTTCTTT.